This TCR beta chain was found in a study of regulatory T cells in long-lasting Graves disease. In this sample, this clonotype turned up many times. Researchers made TCR beta libraries by using iRepertoire HTBI primers and running Arm-PCR on CDR3 regions. MiXCR, run by TCRdb on the multiplex PCR reads, gives a single entry per CDR3 protein. There are 300,000 to 350,000 distinct CDR3 sequences in the sample; 20% occur only once, and roughly 29% lies in the top ten. Per germline, CDR1 GTSNPN and CDR2 SVGIG (reference sequence). The CDR3 is 11 amino acids. The V end was cut by 3 bases, the J end by 9 bases, with 11 bases between. Time point described: persistent/refractory GD, antithyroid drugs over 5 years with positive TRAb. PBMC RNA was the source of the TCR library.

The sample was peripheral blood mononuclear cells (PBMCs), taken when the disease was refractory, from a patient treated with antithyroid drugs. The rearrangement uses TRBV30 and TRBJ1-2, with D hard to call. The sequence was obtained from a female donor with Graves disease. CDR3 DNA sequence: TGTGCCTGGAGCCAGGTGAGGCGCTACACCTTC. Residues: CAWSQVRRYTF.